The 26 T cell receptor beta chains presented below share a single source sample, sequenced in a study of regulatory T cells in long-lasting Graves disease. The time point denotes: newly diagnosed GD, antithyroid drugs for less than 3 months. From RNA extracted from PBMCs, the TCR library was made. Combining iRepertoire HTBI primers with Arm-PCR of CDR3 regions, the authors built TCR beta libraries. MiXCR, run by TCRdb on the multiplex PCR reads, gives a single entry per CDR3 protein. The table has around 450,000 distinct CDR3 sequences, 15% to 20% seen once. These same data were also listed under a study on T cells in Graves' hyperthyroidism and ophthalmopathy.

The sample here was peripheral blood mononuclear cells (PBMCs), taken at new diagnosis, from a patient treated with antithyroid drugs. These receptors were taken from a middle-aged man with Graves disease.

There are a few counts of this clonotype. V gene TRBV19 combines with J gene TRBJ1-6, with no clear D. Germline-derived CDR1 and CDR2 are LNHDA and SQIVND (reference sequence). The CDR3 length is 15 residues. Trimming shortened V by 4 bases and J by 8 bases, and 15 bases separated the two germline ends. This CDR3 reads CASSTLVPGDSPLHF. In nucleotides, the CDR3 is TGTGCCAGTAGTACCCTCGTGCCCGGGGATTCACCCCTCCACTTT.

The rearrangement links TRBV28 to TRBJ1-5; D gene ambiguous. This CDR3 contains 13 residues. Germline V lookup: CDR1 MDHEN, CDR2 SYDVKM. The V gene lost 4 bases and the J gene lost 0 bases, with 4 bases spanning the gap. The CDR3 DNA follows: TGTGCCAGCAGTTACCGTAGCAATCAGCCCCAGCATTTT. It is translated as CASSYRSNQPQHF.

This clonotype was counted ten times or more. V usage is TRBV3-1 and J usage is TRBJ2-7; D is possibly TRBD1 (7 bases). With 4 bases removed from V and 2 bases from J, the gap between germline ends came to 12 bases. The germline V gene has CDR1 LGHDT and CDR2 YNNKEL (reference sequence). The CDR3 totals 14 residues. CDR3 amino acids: CASSLRGQPYEQYF. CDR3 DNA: TGTGCCAGCAGCCTGCGGGGACAGCCCTACGAGCAGTACTTC.

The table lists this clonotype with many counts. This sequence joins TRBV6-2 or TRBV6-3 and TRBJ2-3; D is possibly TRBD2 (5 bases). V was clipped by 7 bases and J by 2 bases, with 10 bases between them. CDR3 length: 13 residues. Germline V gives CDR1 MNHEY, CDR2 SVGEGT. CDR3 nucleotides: TGTGCCAGCAAGAACGGGAACACAGATACGCAGTATTTT. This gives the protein CASKNGNTDTQYF.

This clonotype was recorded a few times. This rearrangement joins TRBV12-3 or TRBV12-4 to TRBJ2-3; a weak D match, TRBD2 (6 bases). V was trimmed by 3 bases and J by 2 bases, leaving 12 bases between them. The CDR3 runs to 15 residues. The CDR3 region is CASSFERVDTDTQYF. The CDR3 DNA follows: TGTGCCAGCAGTTTCGAGCGGGTAGACACAGATACGCAGTATTTT.

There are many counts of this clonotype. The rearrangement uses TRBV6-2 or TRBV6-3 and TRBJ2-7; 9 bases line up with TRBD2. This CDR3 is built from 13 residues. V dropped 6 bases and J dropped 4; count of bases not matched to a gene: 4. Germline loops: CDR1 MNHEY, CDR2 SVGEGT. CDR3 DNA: TGTGCCAGCAGGCGGGAGGGCCGGTACGAGCAGTACTTC. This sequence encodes CASRREGRYEQYF.

The CDR3 bases are TGTGCCAGCAGGAAAGGGTGGAACTATGGCTACACCTTC. This translates into CASRKGWNYGYTF. V is TRBV6-1 and J is TRBJ1-2, with D hard to call. With 6 bases removed from V and 2 bases from J, the gap between germline ends came to 10 bases. CDR3 length equals 13 residues. Germline values: CDR1 MNHNS, CDR2 SASEGT.

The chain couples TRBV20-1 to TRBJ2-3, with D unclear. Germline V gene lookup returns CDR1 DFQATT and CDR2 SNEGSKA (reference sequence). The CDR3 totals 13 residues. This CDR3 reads CSASAPGTDTQYF. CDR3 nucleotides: TGCAGCGCCTCGGCTCCCGGCACAGATACGCAGTATTTT.

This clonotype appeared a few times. The CDR3 bases are TGTGCCAGCAGCGTAGCCGGGGGACGGGGTCCTGAGCAGTTCTTC. As protein: CASSVAGGRGPEQFF. The chain uses TRBV9 and TRBJ2-1, with D maybe TRBD2 (6 bases). CDR3 size: 15 residues. The germline V gene has CDR1 SGDLS and CDR2 YYNGEE. Trimming left V 0 bases short and J 9 bases short, with 16 bases between.

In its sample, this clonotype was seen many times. CDR3 DNA: TGTGCCAGCGCTAGGGAGAGGCCGACTAATGAAAAACTGTTTTTT. It encodes CASARERPTNEKLFF. The rearrangement joins TRBV28 to TRBJ1-4; D gene ambiguous. V lost 8 bases and J 2 bases, leaving 15 bases between the germline ends. The CDR3 length is 15 residues. CDR1 and CDR2 (germline): MDHEN, SYDVKM.

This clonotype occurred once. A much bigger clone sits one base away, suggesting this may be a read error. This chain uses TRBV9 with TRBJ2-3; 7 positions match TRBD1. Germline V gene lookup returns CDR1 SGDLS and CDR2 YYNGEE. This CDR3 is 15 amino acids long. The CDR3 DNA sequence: TGTGCCAGCAGCGTGGCAGGGGGTTGGGCAGATACGCAGTGTTTT. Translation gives CASSVAGGWADTQCF.

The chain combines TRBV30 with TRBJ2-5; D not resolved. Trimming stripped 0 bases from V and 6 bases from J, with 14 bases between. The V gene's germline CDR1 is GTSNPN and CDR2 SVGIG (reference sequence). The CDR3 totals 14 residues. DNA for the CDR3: TGTGCCTGGAGTGTACTCCCAGGTATGCAGACCCAGTACTTC. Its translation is CAWSVLPGMQTQYF. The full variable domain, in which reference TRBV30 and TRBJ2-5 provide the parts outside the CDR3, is SQTIHQWPATLVQPVGSPLSLECTVEGTSNPNLYWYRQAAGRGLQLLFYSVGIGQISSEVPQNLSASRPQDRQFILSSKKLLLSDSGFYLCAWSVLPGMQTQYFGPGTRLLVL.

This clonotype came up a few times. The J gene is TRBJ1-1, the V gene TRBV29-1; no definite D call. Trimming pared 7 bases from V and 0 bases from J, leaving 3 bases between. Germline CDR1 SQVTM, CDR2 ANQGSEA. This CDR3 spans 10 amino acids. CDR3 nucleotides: TGCAGCGCCGTGAACACTGAAGCTTTCTTT. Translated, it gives CSAVNTEAFF.

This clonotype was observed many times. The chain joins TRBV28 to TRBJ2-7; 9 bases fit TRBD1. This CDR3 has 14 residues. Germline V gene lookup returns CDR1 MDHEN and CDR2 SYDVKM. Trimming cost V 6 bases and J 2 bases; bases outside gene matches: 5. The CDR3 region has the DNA TGTGCCAGCAGGAGGACAGGGGTTACCTACGAGCAGTACTTC. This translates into CASRRTGVTYEQYF.

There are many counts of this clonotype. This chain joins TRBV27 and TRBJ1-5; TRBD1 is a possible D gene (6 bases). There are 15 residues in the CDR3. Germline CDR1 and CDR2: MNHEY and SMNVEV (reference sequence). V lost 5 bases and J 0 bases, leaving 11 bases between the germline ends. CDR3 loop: CASSTDRYSNQPQHF. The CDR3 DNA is TGTGCCAGCAGTACCGACAGGTATAGCAATCAGCCCCAGCATTTT.

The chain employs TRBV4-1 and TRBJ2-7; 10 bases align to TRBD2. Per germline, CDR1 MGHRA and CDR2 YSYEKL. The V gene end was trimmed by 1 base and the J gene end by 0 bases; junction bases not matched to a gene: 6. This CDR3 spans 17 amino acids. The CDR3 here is CASSQVRTSGNSYEQYF. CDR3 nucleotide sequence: TGCGCCAGCAGCCAAGTTAGGACTAGCGGAAACTCCTACGAGCAGTACTTC.

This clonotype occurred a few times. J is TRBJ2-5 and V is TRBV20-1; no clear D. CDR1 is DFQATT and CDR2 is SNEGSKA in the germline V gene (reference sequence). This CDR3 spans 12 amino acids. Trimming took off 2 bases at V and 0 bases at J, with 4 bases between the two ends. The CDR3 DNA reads TGCAGTGCTAGAAGTCACCAAGAGACCCAGTACTTC. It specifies CSARSHQETQYF.

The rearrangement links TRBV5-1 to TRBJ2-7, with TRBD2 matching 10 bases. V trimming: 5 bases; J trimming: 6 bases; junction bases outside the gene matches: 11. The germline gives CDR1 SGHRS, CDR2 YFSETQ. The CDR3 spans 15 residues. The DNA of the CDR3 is TGCGCCAGCAGGGGGGCCCTAGCGGGAGAGGGCGAGCAGTACTTC. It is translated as CASRGALAGEGEQYF.

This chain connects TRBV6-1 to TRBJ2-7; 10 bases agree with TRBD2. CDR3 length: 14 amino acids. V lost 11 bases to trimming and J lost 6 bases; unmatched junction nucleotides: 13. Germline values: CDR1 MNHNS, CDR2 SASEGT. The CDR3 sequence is CAGSGRNGAGEQYF. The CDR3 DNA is TGTGCCGGTAGCGGGAGGAATGGGGCCGGCGAGCAGTACTTC.

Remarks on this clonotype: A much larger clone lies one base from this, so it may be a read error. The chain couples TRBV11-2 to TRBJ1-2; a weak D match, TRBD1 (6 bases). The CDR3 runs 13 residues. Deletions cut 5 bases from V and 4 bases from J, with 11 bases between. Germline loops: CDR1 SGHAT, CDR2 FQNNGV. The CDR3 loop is CASSDTGIYGYTF. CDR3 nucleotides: TGTGCCAGCAGCGATACAGGGATCTATGGCTACACCTTC. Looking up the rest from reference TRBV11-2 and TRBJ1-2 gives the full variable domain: EAGVAQSPRYKIIEKRQSVAFWCNPISGHATLYWYQQILGQGPKLLIQFQNNGVVDDSQLPKDRFSAERLKGVDSTLKIQPAKLEDSAVYLCASSDTGIYGYTFGSGTRLTVV.

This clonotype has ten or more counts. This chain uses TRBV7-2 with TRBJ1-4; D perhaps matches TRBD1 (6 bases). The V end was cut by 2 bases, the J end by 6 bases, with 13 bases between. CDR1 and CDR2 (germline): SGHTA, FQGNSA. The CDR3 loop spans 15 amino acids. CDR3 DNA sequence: TGTGCCAGCAGCTTATCCGGGGGGCGCGATGAAAAACTGTTTTTT. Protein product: CASSLSGGRDEKLFF. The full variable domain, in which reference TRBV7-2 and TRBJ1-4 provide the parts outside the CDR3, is GAGVSQSPSNKVTEKGKDVELRCDPISGHTALYWYRQSLGQGLEFLIYFQGNSAPDKSGLPSDRFSAERTGGSVSTLTIQRTQQEDSAVYLCASSLSGGRDEKLFFGSGTQLSVL.

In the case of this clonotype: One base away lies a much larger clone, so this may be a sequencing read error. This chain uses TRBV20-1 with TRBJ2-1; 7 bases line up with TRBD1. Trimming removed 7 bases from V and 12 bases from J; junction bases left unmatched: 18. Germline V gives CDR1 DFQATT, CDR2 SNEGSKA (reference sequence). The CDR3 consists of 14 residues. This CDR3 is CSGATGTALTGQFF. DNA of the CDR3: TGCAGTGGTGCAACCGGGACAGCTCTTACGGGGCAGTTCTTC.

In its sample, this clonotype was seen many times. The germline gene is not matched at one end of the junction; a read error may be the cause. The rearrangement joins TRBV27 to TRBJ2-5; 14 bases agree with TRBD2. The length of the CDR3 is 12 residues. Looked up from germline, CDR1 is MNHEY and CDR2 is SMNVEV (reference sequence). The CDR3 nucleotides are TGTGCCAGCGGTGGGACTAGCGGGAGCGGAACTTTC. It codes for CASGGTSGSGTF.

CDR3 bases: TGTGCCACCAGCGGCTCCGCAGGGATTGTAGAGACCCAGTACTTC. Its translation: CATSGSAGIVETQYF. The chain has TRBV15 and TRBJ2-5; D is possibly TRBD1 (5 bases). Germline V gene data show CDR1 as LNHNV and CDR2 as YYDKDF (reference sequence). The CDR3 spans 15 residues. Trimming shortened V by 5 bases and J by 4 bases, and 17 bases separated the two germline ends.

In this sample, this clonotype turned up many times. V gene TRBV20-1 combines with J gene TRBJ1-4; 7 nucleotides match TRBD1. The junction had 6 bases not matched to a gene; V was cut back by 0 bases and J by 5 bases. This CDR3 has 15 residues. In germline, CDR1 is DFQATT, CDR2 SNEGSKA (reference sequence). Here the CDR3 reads CSARDQDRLNEKLFF. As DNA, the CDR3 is TGCAGTGCTAGAGATCAGGACAGGCTGAATGAAAAACTGTTTTTT.

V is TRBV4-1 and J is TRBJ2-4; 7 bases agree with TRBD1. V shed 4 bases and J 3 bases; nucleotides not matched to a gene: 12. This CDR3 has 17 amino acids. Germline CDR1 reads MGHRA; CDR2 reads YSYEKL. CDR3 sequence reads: CASSPGTVLFFKNIQYF. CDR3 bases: TGCGCCAGCAGCCCAGGGACAGTCCTTTTCTTCAAAAACATTCAGTACTTC.